This T cell receptor beta chain was captured by sequencing in a study of cytomegalovirus exposure and HLA in healthy donors. Study details: Researchers previously reported finding just under 120 million unique TCR beta sequences from approximately 200 million T cells. Whole-study results and caveats: A list of approximately 160 TCR beta chains associated with cytomegalovirus was given.

Each donor was healthy, and each was a bone marrow donor. With respect to this clone: Its antigen is unidentified.

V lost 4 bases to trimming and J lost 5 bases; unmatched junction nucleotides: 9. In germline, CDR1 is SGHRS, CDR2 YFSETQ. This CDR3 spans 16 amino acids. This PCR relied on a set of 60 Vbeta primers and 13 Jbeta primers. Per the original methods: Later, an analysis found approximately 80 million unique TCR beta chains, and about 10 million of these were shared. Clones were sequenced by immunoSEQ multiplex PCR, and TCRdb holds only the in-frame ones, with some missing. V and J calls and clone size are those listed in that table; D and trimming were worked out from the DNA. This table holds around 99,000 clones, about 81% found once.

This sequence was found in a man aged 30-40 years in good health and CMV-seropositive. The rearrangement links TRBV5-1 to TRBJ2-1; 10 bases map to TRBD2. Sequencing input: PBMCs. The CDR3 bases are TGCGCCAGCAGCCTGGGCAGCGGGGGGGCCCACAATGAGCAGTTCTTC. Its translation: CASSLGSGGAHNEQFF.